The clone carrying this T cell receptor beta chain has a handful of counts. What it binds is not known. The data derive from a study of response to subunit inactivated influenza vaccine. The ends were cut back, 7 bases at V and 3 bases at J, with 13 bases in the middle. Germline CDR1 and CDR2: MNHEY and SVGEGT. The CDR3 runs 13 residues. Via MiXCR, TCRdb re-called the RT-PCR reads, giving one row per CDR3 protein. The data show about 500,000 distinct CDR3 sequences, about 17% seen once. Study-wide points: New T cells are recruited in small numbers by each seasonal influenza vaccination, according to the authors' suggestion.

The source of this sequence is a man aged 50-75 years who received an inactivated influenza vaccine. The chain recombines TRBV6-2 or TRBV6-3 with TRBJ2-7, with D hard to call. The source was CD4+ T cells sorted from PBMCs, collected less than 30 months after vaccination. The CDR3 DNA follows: TGTGCCAGCAAGAATCGGAAAGGCTACGAGCAGTACTTC. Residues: CASKNRKGYEQYF.